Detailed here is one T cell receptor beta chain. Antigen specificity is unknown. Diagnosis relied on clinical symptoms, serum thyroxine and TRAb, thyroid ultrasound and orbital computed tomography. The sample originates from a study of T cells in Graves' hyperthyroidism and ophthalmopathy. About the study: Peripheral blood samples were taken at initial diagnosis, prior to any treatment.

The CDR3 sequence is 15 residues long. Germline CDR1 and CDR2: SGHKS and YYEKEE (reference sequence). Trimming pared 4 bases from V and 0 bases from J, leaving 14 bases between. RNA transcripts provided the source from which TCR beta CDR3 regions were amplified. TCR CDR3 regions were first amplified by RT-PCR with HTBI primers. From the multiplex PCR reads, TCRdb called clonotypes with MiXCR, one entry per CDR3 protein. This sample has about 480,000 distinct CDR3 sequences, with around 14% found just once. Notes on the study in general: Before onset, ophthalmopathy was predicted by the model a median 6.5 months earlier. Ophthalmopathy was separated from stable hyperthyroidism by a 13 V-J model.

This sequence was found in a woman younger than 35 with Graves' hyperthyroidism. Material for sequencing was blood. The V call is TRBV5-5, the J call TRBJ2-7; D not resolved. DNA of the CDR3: TGTGCCAGCAGCACCCGCCCTTCGGGCTCCTACGAGCAGTACTTC. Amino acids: CASSTRPSGSYEQYF.